The rows below give T cell receptor beta chains drawn from one sample of a study of sequential checkpoint blockade in melanoma. The assay was immunoSEQ multiplex PCR, and TCRdb's table has in-frame clones only and misses some. This sample has 25,000 to 35,000 clones; 83% occur once, and the top ten carry 17%. Here the sequenced sample was CD8+ T cells sorted from blood (inferred from file names), taken from a patient given nivolumab and ipilimumab in sequence. These receptor sequences come from a human donor with melanoma. Each CDR3 is given with its conserved first and last residue. Each record gives: clone size, D gene, V gene, J gene, CDR3 DNA, CDR3 protein. The D gene is left open where the match is weak. A clone size is listed for some rows: how often the clone was seen (once, few, many), or a class if it is expanded.

clone size: -
D gene: -
V gene: TRBV4-3
J gene: TRBJ2-7
CDR3 DNA: TGCGCCAGCAGCCCCAGCTGGGGGCTGATATCCTACGAGCAGTACTTC
CDR3 protein: CASSPSWGLISYEQYF

clone size: -
D gene: -
V gene: TRBV19
J gene: TRBJ1-1
CDR3 DNA: TGTGCCAGTAGAACCGGTCACACTGAAGCTTTCTTT
CDR3 protein: CASRTGHTEAFF

clone size: -
D gene: -
V gene: TRBV27
J gene: TRBJ2-7
CDR3 DNA: TGTGCCAGCAGTCGTCCGGGGTTCCCCTACGAGCAGTACTTC
CDR3 protein: CASSRPGFPYEQYF

clone size: -
D gene: TRBD2
V gene: TRBV9
J gene: TRBJ2-3
CDR3 DNA: TGTGCCAGCAGCCCTAGCGGGAGGGCCGCAGGTTTAGATACGCAGTATTTT
CDR3 protein: CASSPSGRAAGLDTQYF

clone size: -
D gene: -
V gene: TRBV4-2
J gene: TRBJ2-3
CDR3 DNA: TGTGCCAGCAGCCAAGAGCGGAGGGCCACAGATACGCAGTATTTT
CDR3 protein: CASSQERRATDTQYF

clone size: -
D gene: -
V gene: TRBV6-4
J gene: TRBJ2-1
CDR3 DNA: TGTGCCAGCAGTGACTCTTCCGGAGGGCTGGGTGAGCAGTTCTTC
CDR3 protein: CASSDSSGGLGEQFF

clone size: -
D gene: -
V gene: TRBV6-4
J gene: TRBJ2-1
CDR3 DNA: TGTGCCAGCAGTGACTCGCTTTTGGGCGGGTTCAATGAGCAGTTCTTC
CDR3 protein: CASSDSLLGGFNEQFF

clone size: -
D gene: TRBD1
V gene: TRBV5-4
J gene: TRBJ1-2
CDR3 DNA: TGTGCCAGCATTGCCGCGACAGGGCGAGGAGGCTACACCTTC
CDR3 protein: CASIAATGRGGYTF

clone size: -
D gene: -
V gene: TRBV7-9
J gene: TRBJ1-3
CDR3 DNA: TGTGCCAGCAGCTTAGGCCATCCCCTAGCCTCACAGGGAAACACCATATATTTT
CDR3 protein: CASSLGHPLASQGNTIYF

clone size: medium-sized
D gene: TRBD2
V gene: TRBV5-6
J gene: TRBJ2-7
CDR3 DNA: TGTGCCAGCAGCCGAGCGGGGCCCATCTACGAGCAGTACTTC
CDR3 protein: CASSRAGPIYEQYF

clone size: -
D gene: -
V gene: TRBV15
J gene: TRBJ1-2
CDR3 DNA: TGTGCCACCAGCAGACCCGGGGGTTCAGTGGAGGAGGGCTACACCTTC
CDR3 protein: CATSRPGGSVEEGYTF

clone size: -
D gene: -
V gene: TRBV7-9
J gene: TRBJ2-3
CDR3 DNA: TGTGCCAGCACCCTAGGAGTAGATACGCAGTATTTT
CDR3 protein: CASTLGVDTQYF

clone size: few
D gene: -
V gene: TRBV6-4
J gene: TRBJ1-5
CDR3 DNA: TGTGCCAGCATATTGGGGAGGATGGGCAATCAGCCCCAGCATTTT
CDR3 protein: CASILGRMGNQPQHF

clone size: -
D gene: -
V gene: TRBV28
J gene: TRBJ1-4
CDR3 DNA: TGTGCCAGCAGTCAACGGACAGCTCCAACTAATGAAAAACTGTTTTTT
CDR3 protein: CASSQRTAPTNEKLFF

clone size: -
D gene: -
V gene: TRBV6-5
J gene: TRBJ2-7
CDR3 DNA: TGTGCCAGCAGCCCGCAGACTACCGCCTTTTGGGAGCAGTACTTC
CDR3 protein: CASSPQTTAFWEQYF

clone size: -
D gene: TRBD2
V gene: TRBV30
J gene: TRBJ2-3
CDR3 DNA: TGTGCCTGGTCCTTAGCGGGAGGGGGAACAGATACGCAGTATTTT
CDR3 protein: CAWSLAGGGTDTQYF

clone size: once
D gene: TRBD1
V gene: TRBV6-1
J gene: TRBJ1-3
CDR3 DNA: TGTGCCAGCAGTGATAACGACAGGGGGCAAGGAAACACCATATATTTT
CDR3 protein: CASSDNDRGQGNTIYF

clone size: -
D gene: TRBD1
V gene: TRBV2
J gene: TRBJ1-3
CDR3 DNA: TGTGCCAGCAGTGAAGGGACAGGGACTGGAAACACCATATATTTT
CDR3 protein: CASSEGTGTGNTIYF

clone size: -
D gene: -
V gene: TRBV28
J gene: TRBJ2-7
CDR3 DNA: TGTGCCAGCAGTTTATTAGCGGCCAGCTCCTACGAGCAGTACTTC
CDR3 protein: CASSLLAASSYEQYF

clone size: -
D gene: TRBD2
V gene: TRBV6-5
J gene: TRBJ2-1
CDR3 DNA: TGTGCCAGCAGTTCTCTGAGTAGCGGGGTGAACAATGAGCAGTTCTTC
CDR3 protein: CASSSLSSGVNNEQFF

clone size: few
D gene: TRBD1
V gene: TRBV6-5
J gene: TRBJ2-3
CDR3 DNA: TGTGCCAGTCAGGAAACAGGGGAGTTGACAGATACGCAGTATTTT
CDR3 protein: CASQETGELTDTQYF

clone size: once
D gene: TRBD1
V gene: TRBV15
J gene: TRBJ2-7
CDR3 DNA: TGTGCCACCAGCAGAGATCTGGGGACAGGCCACGAGCAGTACTTC
CDR3 protein: CATSRDLGTGHEQYF

clone size: few
D gene: -
V gene: TRBV4-2
J gene: TRBJ2-1
CDR3 DNA: TGTGCCAGCAGCCAAGTCGGGTCTCCCTACAATGAGCAGTTCTTC
CDR3 protein: CASSQVGSPYNEQFF

clone size: -
D gene: -
V gene: TRBV5-1
J gene: TRBJ2-6
CDR3 DNA: TGCGCCAGCAGCTTGGGGGCTGGTGGGGCCAACGTCCTGACTTTC
CDR3 protein: CASSLGAGGANVLTF

clone size: -
D gene: TRBD2
V gene: TRBV5-1
J gene: TRBJ2-5
CDR3 DNA: TGCGCCAGCAGCTCCAAGGGACTAGGCCGGGAGACCCAGTACTTC
CDR3 protein: CASSSKGLGRETQYF

clone size: -
D gene: TRBD1
V gene: TRBV7-3
J gene: TRBJ1-1
CDR3 DNA: TGTGCCAGCAGCTCGACAGGGTTT
CDR3 protein: CASSSTGF

clone size: -
D gene: -
V gene: TRBV2
J gene: TRBJ1-1
CDR3 DNA: TGTGCCAGCAAAATTATGAGGGTGGACACTGAAGCTTTCTTT
CDR3 protein: CASKIMRVDTEAFF

clone size: few
D gene: -
V gene: TRBV19
J gene: TRBJ1-1
CDR3 DNA: TGTGCCAGTAGTCCGGGGGACACTGAAGCTTTCTTT
CDR3 protein: CASSPGDTEAFF

clone size: -
D gene: TRBD2
V gene: TRBV7-6
J gene: TRBJ2-1
CDR3 DNA: TGTGCCAGCAGCCCCGGGACTAGCGGGAGGAGGGGTGAGCAGTTCTTC
CDR3 protein: CASSPGTSGRRGEQFF

clone size: once
D gene: TRBD1
V gene: TRBV28
J gene: TRBJ1-5
CDR3 DNA: TGTGCCAGCAGTTTGGGGCAGGGGGGTCAGCCCCAGCATTTT
CDR3 protein: CASSLGQGGQPQHF

clone size: -
D gene: TRBD1
V gene: TRBV10-3
J gene: TRBJ2-7
CDR3 DNA: TGTGCCATCAGCGACTTACAGGGGGCCTCCTACGAGCAGTACTTC
CDR3 protein: CAISDLQGASYEQYF

clone size: -
D gene: -
V gene: TRBV19
J gene: TRBJ2-2
CDR3 DNA: TGTGCCAGTAGTACCTTGGACAGTAACACCGGGGAGCTGTTTTTT
CDR3 protein: CASSTLDSNTGELFF

clone size: -
D gene: TRBD1
V gene: TRBV11-2
J gene: TRBJ2-2
CDR3 DNA: TGTGCCAGCAGCCTCGGACAGGGATGGACCGGGGAGCTGTTTTTT
CDR3 protein: CASSLGQGWTGELFF

clone size: -
D gene: -
V gene: TRBV6-1
J gene: TRBJ2-7
CDR3 DNA: TGTGCCAGCAGTGACGCACAGCGGGTGGGAGAGCAGTACTTC
CDR3 protein: CASSDAQRVGEQYF

clone size: -
D gene: TRBD2
V gene: TRBV27
J gene: TRBJ2-6
CDR3 DNA: TGTGCCAGCAGTTTATCAGCGGGAGGGCCCTCTGGGGCCAACGTCCTGACTTTC
CDR3 protein: CASSLSAGGPSGANVLTF

clone size: -
D gene: -
V gene: TRBV27
J gene: TRBJ2-2
CDR3 DNA: TGTGCCAGCAGTTCCCCCCAGGGCGCGTTTTCCGGGGAGCTGTTTTTT
CDR3 protein: CASSSPQGAFSGELFF

clone size: medium-sized
D gene: -
V gene: TRBV19
J gene: TRBJ1-5
CDR3 DNA: TGTGCCAGTAGTATCGCTCCTTCAGACAGTTTCCCGGTGAGGTCCCAGCATTTT
CDR3 protein: CASSIAPSDSFPVRSQHF

clone size: -
D gene: -
V gene: TRBV4-2
J gene: TRBJ2-5
CDR3 DNA: TGTGCCAGCAGAGAAAGTGCCCAGGGGGAGACCCAGTACTTC
CDR3 protein: CASRESAQGETQYF

clone size: -
D gene: TRBD1
V gene: TRBV27
J gene: TRBJ2-2
CDR3 DNA: TGTGCCAGCAGTCCCTCACCGGGACAGGGGGCCGGGGAGCTGTTTTTT
CDR3 protein: CASSPSPGQGAGELFF

clone size: -
D gene: -
V gene: TRBV6-4
J gene: TRBJ2-2
CDR3 DNA: TGTGCCAGCAGTGCCACTTCCACCGGGGAGCTGTTTTTT
CDR3 protein: CASSATSTGELFF

clone size: -
D gene: -
V gene: TRBV7-8
J gene: TRBJ2-7
CDR3 DNA: TGTGCCAGCAGCACCCGACGAGGCGAGCAGTACTTC
CDR3 protein: CASSTRRGEQYF

clone size: once
D gene: -
V gene: TRBV2
J gene: TRBJ2-5
CDR3 DNA: TGTGCCAGCAATGAAGGGAGAGGGTACCAAGAGACCCAGTACTTC
CDR3 protein: CASNEGRGYQETQYF

clone size: -
D gene: -
V gene: TRBV7-9
J gene: TRBJ1-5
CDR3 DNA: TGTGCCAGCAGCCAAGGAAAAGGGGGCAATCAGCCCCAGCATTTT
CDR3 protein: CASSQGKGGNQPQHF

clone size: -
D gene: TRBD2
V gene: TRBV11-2
J gene: TRBJ2-1
CDR3 DNA: TGTGCCAGCAGGGGGACTAGCGGAGGGGAGCAGTTCTTC
CDR3 protein: CASRGTSGGEQFF

clone size: -
D gene: -
V gene: TRBV12-5
J gene: TRBJ1-2
CDR3 DNA: TGTGCTAGTGGTTTGGTATCGGACAGCCCCGCCGGCTACACCTTC
CDR3 protein: CASGLVSDSPAGYTF

clone size: -
D gene: -
V gene: TRBV28
J gene: TRBJ2-3
CDR3 DNA: TGTGCCAGCACGACTCGGGGGAACACAGATACGCAGTATTTT
CDR3 protein: CASTTRGNTDTQYF

clone size: few
D gene: -
V gene: TRBV7-9
J gene: TRBJ1-1
CDR3 DNA: TGTGCCAGCAGCTCTGGGGGCCCTGAAGCTTTCTTT
CDR3 protein: CASSSGGPEAFF

clone size: -
D gene: TRBD2
V gene: TRBV4-1
J gene: TRBJ2-1
CDR3 DNA: TGCGCCAGCAGCCAGAGATCACTAGCGGGAGGCAATGAGCAGTTCTTC
CDR3 protein: CASSQRSLAGGNEQFF

clone size: -
D gene: -
V gene: TRBV27
J gene: TRBJ1-2
CDR3 DNA: TGTGCCAGCAGTTTATACAGGGAATCGGTCTATGGCTACACCTTC
CDR3 protein: CASSLYRESVYGYTF

clone size: -
D gene: TRBD1
V gene: TRBV5-4
J gene: TRBJ2-7
CDR3 DNA: TGTGCCACCAAGGGACAGGGGGTGCACGAGCAGTACTTC
CDR3 protein: CATKGQGVHEQYF

clone size: -
D gene: TRBD2
V gene: TRBV28
J gene: TRBJ2-5
CDR3 DNA: TGTGCCAGCAGTTCGGGACTAGAAGAGACCCAGTACTTC
CDR3 protein: CASSSGLEETQYF

clone size: -
D gene: TRBD1
V gene: TRBV28
J gene: TRBJ2-7
CDR3 DNA: TGTGCCAGCAGTTTGGGGGACAGGGGATACGAGCAGTACTTC
CDR3 protein: CASSLGDRGYEQYF

clone size: few
D gene: TRBD1
V gene: TRBV19
J gene: TRBJ1-1
CDR3 DNA: TGTGCCAGTAGTATCGGGACAGTGAACACTGAAGCTTTCTTT
CDR3 protein: CASSIGTVNTEAFF

clone size: -
D gene: -
V gene: TRBV5-6
J gene: TRBJ2-7
CDR3 DNA: TGTGCCAGCAGCTTAGGGGGTGAGCAGTACTTC
CDR3 protein: CASSLGGEQYF

clone size: -
D gene: -
V gene: TRBV19
J gene: TRBJ1-6
CDR3 DNA: TGTGCCAGTAGTATAGGCCCCAGGGGTCAAGGACCCCTCCACTTT
CDR3 protein: CASSIGPRGQGPLHF

clone size: -
D gene: -
V gene: TRBV4-3
J gene: TRBJ2-7
CDR3 DNA: TGCGCCAGCAGCCAGACTAGGGTAGCCTACGAGCAGTACTTC
CDR3 protein: CASSQTRVAYEQYF

clone size: -
D gene: TRBD1
V gene: TRBV27
J gene: TRBJ2-7
CDR3 DNA: TGTGCCAGCAGCGACAGCCCCGGGACAGGGGACGAGCAGTACTTC
CDR3 protein: CASSDSPGTGDEQYF